These 7 T cell receptor beta chains were sequenced from one sample in a study of cytomegalovirus exposure and HLA in healthy donors. The PCR was carried out with 60 Vbeta primers and 13 Jbeta primers. The method was immunoSEQ multiplex PCR; TCRdb's version includes in-frame clones alone and lacks a portion of them. The sample carries about 240,000 clones, 81% recorded once. Specimen: PBMCs. These receptor sequences come from a woman between 55 and 75 years old in good health and CMV-seropositive.

This chain connects TRBV27 to TRBJ2-3, with TRBD1 as a possible D gene (5 bases). The CDR3 has 14 amino acids. V was clipped by 5 bases and J by 4 bases, with 13 bases between them. Germline CDR1 reads MNHEY; CDR2 reads SMNVEV (reference sequence). This CDR3 reads CASSIGVMSDTQYF. The CDR3 DNA is TGTGCCAGCAGTATAGGGGTTATGTCAGATACGCAGTATTTT.

This rearrangement joins TRBV6-1 to TRBJ2-7; perhaps TRBD2 as D (6 bases). There are 14 residues in the CDR3. CDR1 and CDR2 from the germline V gene are MNHNS and SASEGT. The germline V and J ends were trimmed by 1 base and 4 bases, with 11 bases remaining between them. The CDR3 nucleotides read TGTGCCAGCAGTGAAGGGCTAGCGCCTTACGAGCAGTACTTC. It is translated as CASSEGLAPYEQYF.

The chain has TRBV18 and TRBJ1-1, with D possibly TRBD1 on 5 matching bases. The germline V gene has CDR1 KGHSH and CDR2 LQKENI. The CDR3 consists of 16 residues. V lost 3 bases and J 1 base, leaving 15 bases between the germline ends. CDR3 region: CASSPPRQTQNTEAFF. The CDR3 DNA follows: TGTGCCAGCTCACCTCCCCGACAGACTCAGAACACTGAAGCTTTCTTT. Combining the CDR3 with reference TRBV18 and TRBJ1-1 gives the whole variable domain NAGVMQNPRHLVRRRGQEARLRCSPMKGHSHVYWYRQLPEEGLKFMVYLQKENIIDESGMPKERFSAEFPKEGPSILRIQQVVRGDSAAYFCASSPPRQTQNTEAFFGQGTRLTVV.

The chain uses TRBV7-9 and TRBJ2-1, with D hard to call. The CDR3 runs 14 residues. In germline, CDR1 is SEHNR, CDR2 FQNEAQ (reference sequence). V lost 2 bases, J lost 1 base, and 6 bases lay in between. CDR3 bases: TGTGCCAGCAGCTTATCCACTTCCTACAATGAGCAGTTCTTC. It specifies CASSLSTSYNEQFF.

The genes are TRBV6-1 and TRBJ2-6, with a tentative D call TRBD2 (6 bases). The CDR3 runs to 17 residues. CDR1 and CDR2 (germline): MNHNS, SASEGT. V shed 2 bases and J shed 0 bases, with 11 bases lying between them. The CDR3 coding sequence is TGTGCCAGCAGTGAAATTGGGACTTCCTCTGGGGCCAACGTCCTGACTTTC. Its protein is CASSEIGTSSGANVLTF.

The V call is TRBV4-1, the J call TRBJ2-5; TRBD2 matches at 14 bases. Germline V gene lookup returns CDR1 MGHRA and CDR2 YSYEKL. CDR3 length: 17 amino acids. With V trimmed by 3 bases and J by 5 bases, 8 bases remained unmatched. The CDR3 spells CASSQPTSGRAGETQYF. The CDR3 region has the DNA TGCGCCAGCAGCCAGCCGACTAGCGGGAGGGCCGGGGAGACCCAGTACTTC.

This sequence joins TRBV2 and TRBJ2-2, with D maybe TRBD2 (6 bases). V lost 6 bases and J 1 base, leaving 12 bases between the germline ends. The germline V gene encodes CDR1 SNHLY and CDR2 FYNNEI. The length of the CDR3 is 15 residues. The CDR3: CASRGTSLNTGELFF. The DNA of the CDR3 is TGTGCCAGCAGGGGCACTAGCCTGAACACCGGGGAGCTGTTTTTT.